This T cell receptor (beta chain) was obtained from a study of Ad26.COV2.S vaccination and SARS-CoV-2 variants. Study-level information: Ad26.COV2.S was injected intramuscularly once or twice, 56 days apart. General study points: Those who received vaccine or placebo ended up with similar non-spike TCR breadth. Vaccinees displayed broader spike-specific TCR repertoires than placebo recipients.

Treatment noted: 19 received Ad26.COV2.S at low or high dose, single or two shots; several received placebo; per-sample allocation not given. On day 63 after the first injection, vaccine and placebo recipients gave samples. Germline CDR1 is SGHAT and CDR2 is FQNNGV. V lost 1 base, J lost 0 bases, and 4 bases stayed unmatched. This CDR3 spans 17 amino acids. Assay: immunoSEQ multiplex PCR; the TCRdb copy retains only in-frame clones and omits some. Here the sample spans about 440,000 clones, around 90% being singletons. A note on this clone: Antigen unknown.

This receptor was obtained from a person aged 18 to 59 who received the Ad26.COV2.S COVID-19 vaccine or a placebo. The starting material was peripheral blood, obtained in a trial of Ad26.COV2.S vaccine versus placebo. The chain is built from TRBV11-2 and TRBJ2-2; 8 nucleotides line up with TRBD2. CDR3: CASSLAGGKANTGELFF. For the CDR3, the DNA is TGTGCCAGCAGCTTAGCGGGAGGGAAAGCGAACACCGGGGAGCTGTTTTTT.